This T cell receptor (beta chain) was found in a study of T cell changes during pregnancy in multiple sclerosis. CDR1 and CDR2 from the germline V gene are GTSNPN and SVGIG (reference sequence). Trimming cost V 1 base and J 0 bases; bases outside gene matches: 6. The CDR3 has 16 amino acids. TCRdb's table, derived via immunoSEQ multiplex PCR, lists solely in-frame clones and lacks some. The top ten clones hold roughly 1.4% of a sample with just under 65,000 clones, 90% to 95% of them seen once. The specimen was peripheral blood, collected after pregnancy. This sequence was found in a female donor in good health, enrolled as a control in a pregnancy study. The rearrangement links TRBV30 to TRBJ1-3; 7 bases agree with TRBD1. This chain's CDR3 is CAWSGLQGHSGNTIYF. As DNA, the CDR3 is TGTGCCTGGAGTGGCCTACAGGGGCACTCTGGAAACACCATATATTTT.